The rows below give T cell receptor beta chains drawn from one sample of a study of shared clonotypes between healthy human individuals. The protocol was immunoSEQ multiplex PCR, while the TCRdb copy is restricted to in-frame clones and leaves out a portion. The data contain hundreds of thousands of clones, about 96% of them singletons. Sequencing input: memory CD8+ T cells sorted from blood. The receptors here all came from a man aged 25-45 years in good health. CDR3s include the opening cysteine and the closing phenylalanine or tryptophan. The order of the fields is V gene, J gene, clone size, D gene, CDR3 protein, CDR3 DNA. The D gene is left open where the match is weak. Not every row has a clone size; where given, it reads once, few, many or a size class.

v_call: TRBV14; j_call: TRBJ2-3; clone_size: -; d_call: TRBD1; cdr3_aa: CASSQAGTVINTQYF; cdr3_nt: TGTGCCAGCAGCCAAGCCGGGACAGTAATTAATACGCAGTATTTT
v_call: TRBV9; j_call: TRBJ1-1; clone_size: -; d_call: -; cdr3_aa: CASSVAPSENTEAFF; cdr3_nt: TGTGCCAGCAGCGTAGCCCCGAGTGAGAACACTGAAGCTTTCTTT
v_call: TRBV29-1; j_call: TRBJ1-1; clone_size: -; d_call: TRBD1; cdr3_aa: CSVSPDRGFRNTEAFF; cdr3_nt: TGCAGCGTTTCCCCGGACAGGGGATTTCGGAACACTGAAGCTTTCTTT
v_call: TRBV7-9; j_call: TRBJ2-1; clone_size: -; d_call: TRBD2; cdr3_aa: CASSLGGLSGSYNEQFF; cdr3_nt: TGTGCCAGCAGCTTAGGGGGTCTGAGCGGGAGTTACAATGAGCAGTTCTTC
v_call: TRBV7-9; j_call: TRBJ2-1; clone_size: -; d_call: TRBD2; cdr3_aa: CASSLLTSGYSYNEQFF; cdr3_nt: TGTGCCAGCAGCTTATTGACTAGCGGATACTCCTACAATGAGCAGTTCTTC
v_call: TRBV28; j_call: TRBJ2-7; clone_size: -; d_call: -; cdr3_aa: CASSPSGAKSYEQYF; cdr3_nt: TGTGCCAGCAGTCCGTCAGGGGCTAAATCCTACGAGCAGTACTTC
v_call: TRBV30; j_call: TRBJ2-2; clone_size: -; d_call: -; cdr3_aa: CAWRKGGYRSSTGELFF; cdr3_nt: TGTGCCTGGAGAAAGGGGGGATACAGGAGCTCCACCGGGGAGCTGTTTTTT
v_call: TRBV4-2; j_call: TRBJ2-2; clone_size: -; d_call: TRBD2; cdr3_aa: CASSQVAGGLELFF; cdr3_nt: TGTGCCAGCAGCCAAGTAGCGGGAGGGTTAGAGCTGTTTTTT
v_call: TRBV7-3; j_call: TRBJ2-2; clone_size: -; d_call: TRBD2; cdr3_aa: CASSRLAGGNTGELFF; cdr3_nt: TGTGCCAGCAGCAGACTAGCGGGAGGGAACACCGGGGAGCTGTTTTTT
v_call: TRBV7-3; j_call: TRBJ2-7; clone_size: -; d_call: TRBD2; cdr3_aa: CASSWLAGYEQYF; cdr3_nt: TGTGCCAGCAGCTGGCTAGCGGGTTACGAGCAGTACTTC
v_call: TRBV21-1; j_call: TRBJ1-4; clone_size: -; d_call: -; cdr3_aa: CASIPSPTNEKLFF; cdr3_nt: TGTGCCAGCATCCCGAGCCCAACTAATGAAAAACTGTTTTTT
v_call: TRBV28; j_call: TRBJ1-5; clone_size: -; d_call: -; cdr3_aa: CASSLRQQPQHF; cdr3_nt: TGTGCCAGCAGTTTAAGGCAGCAGCCCCAGCATTTT
v_call: TRBV18; j_call: TRBJ2-1; clone_size: once; d_call: TRBD2; cdr3_aa: CASSQLAGVLNEQFF; cdr3_nt: TGTGCCAGCTCGCAACTAGCGGGAGTCCTCAATGAGCAGTTCTTC
v_call: TRBV4-2; j_call: TRBJ1-3; clone_size: -; d_call: TRBD1; cdr3_aa: CASSGTDSGNTIYF; cdr3_nt: TGTGCCAGCAGCGGGACAGACTCTGGAAACACCATATATTTT
v_call: TRBV27; j_call: TRBJ2-7; clone_size: -; d_call: -; cdr3_aa: CASSPGTAYEQYF; cdr3_nt: TGTGCCAGCAGTCCGGGGACCGCCTACGAGCAGTACTTC
v_call: TRBV5-5; j_call: TRBJ1-4; clone_size: -; d_call: -; cdr3_aa: CASSLSDRSPEKLFF; cdr3_nt: TGTGCCAGCAGCTTGAGTGACAGATCTCCCGAAAAACTGTTTTTT
v_call: TRBV5-5; j_call: TRBJ2-7; clone_size: -; d_call: -; cdr3_aa: CASSGGLSVSYEQYF; cdr3_nt: TGTGCCAGCAGCGGGGGACTTTCGGTCTCCTACGAGCAGTACTTC
v_call: TRBV28; j_call: TRBJ1-2; clone_size: -; d_call: -; cdr3_aa: CASSFDRGAGEYGYTF; cdr3_nt: TGTGCCAGCAGTTTTGATCGAGGGGCAGGGGAGTATGGCTACACCTTC
v_call: TRBV28; j_call: TRBJ1-5; clone_size: -; d_call: -; cdr3_aa: CASSFWVSSNQPQHF; cdr3_nt: TGTGCCAGCAGTTTTTGGGTTTCTAGCAATCAGCCCCAGCATTTT
v_call: TRBV1; j_call: TRBJ2-2; clone_size: once; d_call: -; cdr3_aa: CTSSQDDSGTNTGELFF; cdr3_nt: TGCACCAGCAGCCAAGACGATAGCGGCACTAACACCGGGGAGCTGTTTTTT